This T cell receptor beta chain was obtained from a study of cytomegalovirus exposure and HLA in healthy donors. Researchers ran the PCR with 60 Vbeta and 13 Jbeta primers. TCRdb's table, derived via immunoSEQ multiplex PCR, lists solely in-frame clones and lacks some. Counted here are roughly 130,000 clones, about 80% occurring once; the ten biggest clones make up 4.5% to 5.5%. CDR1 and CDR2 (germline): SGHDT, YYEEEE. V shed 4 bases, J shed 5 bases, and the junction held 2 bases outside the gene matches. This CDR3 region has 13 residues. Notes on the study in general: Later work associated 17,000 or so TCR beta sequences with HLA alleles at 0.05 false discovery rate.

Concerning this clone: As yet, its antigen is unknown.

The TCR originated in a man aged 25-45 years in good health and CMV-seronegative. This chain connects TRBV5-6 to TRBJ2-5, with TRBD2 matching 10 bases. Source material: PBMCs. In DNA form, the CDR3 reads TGTGCCAGCAGCGCGGGACTAGCGGAGACCCAGTACTTC. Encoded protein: CASSAGLAETQYF.